A selection of T cell receptor beta chains follows, all from one sample in a study of blood T cell repertoires in COVID-19. Produced via immunoSEQ multiplex PCR; TCRdb's table is partial and in-frame only. The top ten hold approximately 5% of the sample, which has some 71,000 clones, 90% seen once. The sample taken for sequencing was peripheral blood. Source of these receptors: a woman between 18 and 29 years old with acute or convalescent COVID-19. CDR3s include the opening cysteine and the closing phenylalanine or tryptophan. The D gene is left open where the match is weak. The size of a clone is reported for some rows only, either as once, few or many, or as a class for expanded clones.

d_gene,j_gene,abundance,v_gene,CDR3aa,CDR3nt
TRBD1,TRBJ2-1,once,TRBV6-1,CASSEGQGNRNEQFF,TGTGCCAGCAGTGAGGGACAGGGGAATAGAAATGAGCAGTTCTTC
TRBD1,TRBJ1-2,NA,TRBV4-2,CASSPSLTGKGGYTF,TGTGCCAGCAGCCCGAGCTTGACAGGGAAGGGAGGCTACACCTTC
TRBD1,TRBJ1-4,NA,TRBV6-2/TRBV6-3,CASSLRDRNEKLFF,TGTGCCAGCAGTCTCCGGGACAGGAATGAAAAACTGTTTTTT
NA,TRBJ1-3,NA,TRBV28,CASRPTGSGNTIYF,TGTGCCAGCAGACCAACAGGGTCTGGAAACACCATATATTTT
TRBD2,TRBJ2-3,NA,TRBV3-1/TRBV3-2,CASSPAGGTDTQYF,TGTGCCAGCAGCCCAGCGGGGGGTACAGATACGCAGTATTTT
NA,TRBJ1-4,NA,TRBV5-1,CASSFNAGLNEKLFF,TGCGCCAGCAGCTTCAATGCAGGGCTTAATGAAAAACTGTTTTTT
TRBD2,TRBJ2-7,NA,TRBV18,CASSPQPSGDSYEQYF,TGTGCCAGCTCACCTCAGCCTAGCGGGGACTCCTACGAGCAGTACTTC
TRBD1,TRBJ1-3,NA,TRBV30,CAWRNDRASGNTIYF,TGTGCCTGGAGGAACGACAGGGCATCCGGAAACACCATATATTTT
NA,TRBJ1-2,NA,TRBV6-5,CASSQDRRSNYGYTF,TGTGCCAGCAGCCAGGACAGAAGATCTAACTATGGCTACACCTTC
NA,TRBJ1-6,NA,TRBV2,CASRGSNSPLHF,TGTGCCAGCAGGGGCAGTAATTCACCCCTCCACTTT
NA,TRBJ2-5,NA,TRBV7-8,CASSSVIAGGPETQYF,TGTGCCAGCAGCTCGGTTATAGCAGGGGGGCCGGAGACCCAGTACTTC
TRBD1,TRBJ1-4,NA,TRBV25-1,CASRPGTGERNEKLFF,TGTGCCAGCAGACCCGGGACAGGAGAACGTAATGAAAAACTGTTTTTT
TRBD1,TRBJ2-7,once,TRBV27,CASSPLGAGGEQYF,TGTGCCAGCAGCCCCTTGGGGGCAGGGGGTGAGCAGTACTTC
TRBD1,TRBJ2-7,NA,TRBV6-6,CASSYNDRVSYEQYF,TGTGCCAGCAGTTATAATGACAGGGTCTCCTACGAGCAGTACTTC
NA,TRBJ1-1,NA,TRBV21-1,CASSVQGAHPRTEAFF,TGTGCCAGCAGCGTACAGGGGGCGCATCCGAGGACTGAAGCTTTCTTT
TRBD1,TRBJ1-6,NA,TRBV5-5,CASSLGTGVGSPLHF,TGTGCCAGCAGCTTGGGGACAGGAGTTGGTTCACCCCTCCACTTT
TRBD1,TRBJ1-1,NA,TRBV28,CASSADRMNTEAFF,TGTGCCAGCAGTGCGGACAGGATGAACACTGAAGCTTTCTTT
NA,TRBJ2-5,NA,TRBV21-1,CASSKGGEQETQYF,TGTGCCAGCAGCAAAGGAGGAGAGCAAGAGACCCAGTACTTC
NA,TRBJ2-7,once,TRBV12-3/TRBV12-4,CASSTVSREQYF,TGTGCCAGCAGTACCGTTAGCCGCGAGCAGTACTTC
TRBD1,TRBJ1-2,NA,TRBV28,CASSLLKGQVYGYTF,TGTGCCAGCAGTTTATTAAAAGGACAGGTCTATGGCTACACCTTC
TRBD1,TRBJ1-2,NA,TRBV2,CASSKGTEAYGYTF,TGTGCCAGCAGTAAAGGGACAGAGGCCTATGGCTACACCTTC
NA,TRBJ1-5,NA,TRBV5-1,CASSLSPGQPQHF,TGCGCCAGCAGCTTGTCCCCAGGCCAGCCCCAGCATTTT
TRBD1,TRBJ1-6,NA,TRBV30,CAWALTGMNSPLHF,TGTGCCTGGGCGTTGACAGGGATGAATTCACCCCTCCACTTT
TRBD2,TRBJ2-3,NA,TRBV11-2,CASSYTSGGRTDTQYF,TGTGCCAGCAGCTATACTAGCGGGGGTCGCACAGATACGCAGTATTTT
NA,TRBJ1-5,NA,TRBV19,CASSIPRPADSNQPQHF,TGTGCCAGTAGTATACCGCGTCCCGCTGATAGCAATCAGCCCCAGCATTTT
TRBD2,TRBJ2-7,NA,TRBV27,CASSFSGVSSYEQYF,TGTGCCAGCAGTTTTAGCGGGGTTAGCTCCTACGAGCAGTACTTC
NA,TRBJ2-3,NA,TRBV15,CATSRDPNTQYF,TGTGCCACCAGCAGAGACCCAAATACGCAGTATTTT
TRBD2,TRBJ2-1,NA,TRBV4-3,CASSQALSGGSSYNEQFF,TGCGCCAGCAGCCAAGCCCTATCGGGCGGGAGCTCCTACAATGAGCAGTTCTTC
NA,TRBJ2-3,once,TRBV2,CASSARQASTDTQYF,TGTGCCAGCAGTGCGAGACAAGCCAGCACAGATACGCAGTATTTT
TRBD2,TRBJ2-2,NA,TRBV4-1,CASSQDTYQTSGNTGELFF,TGCGCCAGCAGCCAAGATACGTACCAGACTAGCGGAAACACCGGGGAGCTGTTTTTT
NA,TRBJ2-3,NA,TRBV20-1,CSQGTDTQYF,TGCAGCCAGGGGACAGATACGCAGTATTTT
TRBD2,TRBJ2-2,NA,TRBV7-9,CASSFGTKNTGELFF,TGTGCCAGCAGCTTTGGGACTAAAAACACCGGGGAGCTGTTTTTT
NA,TRBJ1-2,NA,TRBV29-1,CSVEDLQGAYGYTF,TGCAGCGTTGAAGATCTACAGGGTGCTTATGGCTACACCTTC
TRBD1,TRBJ2-1,NA,TRBV11-3,CASSSGQGATYNEQFF,TGTGCCAGCAGCTCAGGACAGGGGGCAACCTACAATGAGCAGTTCTTC
TRBD1,TRBJ1-2,NA,TRBV18,CASSSGQTNYGYTF,TGTGCCAGCTCATCGGGACAGACTAACTATGGCTACACCTTC
NA,TRBJ2-2,NA,TRBV10-3,CAISEVNGGNTGELFF,TGTGCCATCAGTGAGGTTAACGGGGGGAACACCGGGGAGCTGTTTTTT
TRBD1,TRBJ1-5,NA,TRBV10-2,CASRETGYSNQPQHF,TGCGCCAGCAGGGAGACAGGGTATAGCAATCAGCCCCAGCATTTT
NA,TRBJ1-1,NA,TRBV6-6,CASRGIGGKNTEAFF,TGTGCCAGCAGAGGAATCGGAGGCAAGAACACTGAAGCTTTCTTT
NA,TRBJ2-7,NA,TRBV29-1,CSVVDLLTYEQYF,TGCAGCGTTGTGGATTTACTAACCTACGAGCAGTACTTC
TRBD1,TRBJ1-2,NA,TRBV27,CASSLSPRTGGYTF,TGTGCCAGCAGTTTATCCCCCCGGACAGGTGGCTACACCTTC
TRBD1,TRBJ2-1,NA,TRBV27,CASSRDRGGEQFF,TGTGCCAGCAGCCGGGACAGGGGTGGGGAGCAGTTCTTC
NA,TRBJ1-2,NA,TRBV5-1,CASSLSGSRNYGYTF,TGTGCCAGCAGCCTATCGGGGTCCCGGAACTATGGCTACACCTTC
NA,TRBJ1-6,NA,TRBV7-9,CASSSGNSPLHF,TGTGCCAGCAGCTCAGGGAATTCACCCCTCCACTTT
NA,TRBJ2-5,NA,TRBV6-2/TRBV6-3,CASSSRVAGQETQYF,TGTGCCAGCAGTTCCCGGGTAGCGGGACAGGAGACCCAGTACTTC
NA,TRBJ1-1,NA,TRBV7-8,CASSLALGQGSEAFF,TGTGCCAGCAGCTTAGCGCTTGGTCAGGGTTCTGAAGCTTTCTTT
NA,TRBJ2-7,once,TRBV5-1,CASSLGQGYYEQYF,TGCGCCAGCAGCTTGGGCCAGGGATACTACGAGCAGTACTTC
NA,TRBJ2-7,NA,TRBV30,CAWSVQGAGYEQYF,TGTGCCTGGAGTGTACAAGGGGCCGGCTACGAGCAGTACTTC
NA,TRBJ1-1,once,TRBV2,CASSEAAGHTEAFF,TGTGCCAGCAGTGAAGCGGCTGGGCACACTGAAGCTTTCTTT
TRBD2,TRBJ2-1,NA,TRBV19,CASSLGLAYEQFF,TGTGCCAGTAGTCTCGGACTAGCATACGAGCAGTTCTTC
NA,TRBJ2-5,NA,TRBV5-6,CASSLWGDPEETQYF,TGTGCCAGCAGCTTGTGGGGAGACCCGGAAGAGACCCAGTACTTC
TRBD1,TRBJ1-1,NA,TRBV7-9,CASSHPGGGEAFF,TGTGCCAGCAGTCACCCAGGGGGCGGAGAAGCTTTCTTT
NA,TRBJ2-2,NA,TRBV5-1,CASSFGLGTGELFF,TGCGCCAGCAGCTTCGGGTTAGGCACCGGGGAGCTGTTTTTT
NA,TRBJ1-2,NA,TRBV28,CASSLSIIAVGYTF,TGTGCCAGCAGTTTATCCATTATAGCGGTTGGCTACACCTTC
NA,TRBJ1-3,NA,TRBV6-6,CASRSGTGNTIYF,TGTGCCAGCAGGTCAGGGACTGGAAACACCATATATTTT